The T cell receptor (beta chain) under discussion was sequenced for a study of cytomegalovirus exposure and HLA in healthy donors. Points on this clone: Its antigen is not known.

V shed 4 bases and J 8 bases; nucleotides not matched to a gene: 12. Germline V CDR1 and CDR2: MNHEY, SMNVEV (reference sequence). CDR3 length equals 17 residues. Broader study findings: TCR beta V segments were, for the most part, productive about 90% or about 30% of the time in an earlier analysis. Several of the most significant clusters appeared, in a later analysis, to be linked to common viral pathogens.

Vbeta (60) and Jbeta (13) primers were used in the PCR. Clones were read by immunoSEQ multiplex PCR, and TCRdb kept only the in-frame ones, dropping some. The sample lists 120,000 or so clones, 65% to 85% occurring once. The receptor's source is a man aged 18 to 29 in good health and CMV-seropositive. The sequenced sample was PBMCs. The J gene is TRBJ2-1, the V gene TRBV27, with TRBD2 matching over 12 bases. The CDR3 region has the DNA TGTGCCAGCAGTTCCACCTCGCTAGCGGGAGGGTGGGATGAGCAGTTCTTC. Translated: CASSSTSLAGGWDEQFF.